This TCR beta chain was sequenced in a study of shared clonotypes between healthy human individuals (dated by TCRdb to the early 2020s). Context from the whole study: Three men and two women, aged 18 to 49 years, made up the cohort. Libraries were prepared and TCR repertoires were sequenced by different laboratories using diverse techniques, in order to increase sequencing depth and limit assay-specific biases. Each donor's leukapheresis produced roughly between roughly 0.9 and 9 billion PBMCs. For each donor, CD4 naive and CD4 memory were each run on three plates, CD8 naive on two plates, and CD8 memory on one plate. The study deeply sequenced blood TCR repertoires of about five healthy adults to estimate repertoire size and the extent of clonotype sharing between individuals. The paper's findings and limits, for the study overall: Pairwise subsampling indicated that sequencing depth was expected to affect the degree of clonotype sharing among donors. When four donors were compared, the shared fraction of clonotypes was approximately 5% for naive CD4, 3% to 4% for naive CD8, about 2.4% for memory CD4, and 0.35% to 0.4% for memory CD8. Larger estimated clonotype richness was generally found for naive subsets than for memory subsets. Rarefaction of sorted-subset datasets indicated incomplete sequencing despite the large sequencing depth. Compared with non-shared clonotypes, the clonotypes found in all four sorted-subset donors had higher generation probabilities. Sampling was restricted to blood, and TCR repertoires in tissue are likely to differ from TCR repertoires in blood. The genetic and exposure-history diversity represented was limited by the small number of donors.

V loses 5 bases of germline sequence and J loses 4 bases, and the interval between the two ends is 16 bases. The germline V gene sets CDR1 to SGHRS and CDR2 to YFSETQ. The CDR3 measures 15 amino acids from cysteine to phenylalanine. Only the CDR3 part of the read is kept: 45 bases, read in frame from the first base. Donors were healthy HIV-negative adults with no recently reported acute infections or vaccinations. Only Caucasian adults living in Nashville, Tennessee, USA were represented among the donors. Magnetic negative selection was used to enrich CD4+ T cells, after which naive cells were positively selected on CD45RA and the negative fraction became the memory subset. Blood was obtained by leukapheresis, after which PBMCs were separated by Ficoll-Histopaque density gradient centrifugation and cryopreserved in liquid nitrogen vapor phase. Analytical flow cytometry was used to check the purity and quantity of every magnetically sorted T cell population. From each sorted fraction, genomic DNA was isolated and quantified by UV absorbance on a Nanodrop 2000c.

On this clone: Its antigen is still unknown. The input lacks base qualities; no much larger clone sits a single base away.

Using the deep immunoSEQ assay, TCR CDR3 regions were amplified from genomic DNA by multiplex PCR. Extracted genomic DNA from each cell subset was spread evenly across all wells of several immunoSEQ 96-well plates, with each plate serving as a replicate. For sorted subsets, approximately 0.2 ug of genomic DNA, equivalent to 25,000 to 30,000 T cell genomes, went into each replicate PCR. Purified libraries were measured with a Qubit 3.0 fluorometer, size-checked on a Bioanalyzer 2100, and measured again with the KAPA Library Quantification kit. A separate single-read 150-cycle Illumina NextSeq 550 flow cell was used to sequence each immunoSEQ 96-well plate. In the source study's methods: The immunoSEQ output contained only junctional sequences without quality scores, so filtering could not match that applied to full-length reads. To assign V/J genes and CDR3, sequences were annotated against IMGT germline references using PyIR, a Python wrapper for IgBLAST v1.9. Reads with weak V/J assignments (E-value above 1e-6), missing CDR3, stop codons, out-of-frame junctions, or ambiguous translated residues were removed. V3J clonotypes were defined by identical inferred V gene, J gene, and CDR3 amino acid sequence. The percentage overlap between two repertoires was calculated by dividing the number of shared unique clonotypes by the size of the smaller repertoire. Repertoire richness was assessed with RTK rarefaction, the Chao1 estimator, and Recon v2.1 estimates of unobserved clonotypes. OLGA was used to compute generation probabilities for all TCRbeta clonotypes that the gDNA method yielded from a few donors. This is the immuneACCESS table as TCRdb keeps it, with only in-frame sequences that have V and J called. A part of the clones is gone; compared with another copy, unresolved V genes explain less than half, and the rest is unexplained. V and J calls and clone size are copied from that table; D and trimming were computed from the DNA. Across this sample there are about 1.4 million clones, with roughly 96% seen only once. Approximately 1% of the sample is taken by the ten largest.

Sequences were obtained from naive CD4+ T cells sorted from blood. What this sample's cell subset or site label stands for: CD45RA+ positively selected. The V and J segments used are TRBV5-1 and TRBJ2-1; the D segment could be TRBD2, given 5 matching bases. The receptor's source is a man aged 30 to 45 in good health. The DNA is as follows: TGCGCCAGCAGTTCCGGGATGACACCTTACAATGAGCAGTTCTTC. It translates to CASSSGMTPYNEQFF.